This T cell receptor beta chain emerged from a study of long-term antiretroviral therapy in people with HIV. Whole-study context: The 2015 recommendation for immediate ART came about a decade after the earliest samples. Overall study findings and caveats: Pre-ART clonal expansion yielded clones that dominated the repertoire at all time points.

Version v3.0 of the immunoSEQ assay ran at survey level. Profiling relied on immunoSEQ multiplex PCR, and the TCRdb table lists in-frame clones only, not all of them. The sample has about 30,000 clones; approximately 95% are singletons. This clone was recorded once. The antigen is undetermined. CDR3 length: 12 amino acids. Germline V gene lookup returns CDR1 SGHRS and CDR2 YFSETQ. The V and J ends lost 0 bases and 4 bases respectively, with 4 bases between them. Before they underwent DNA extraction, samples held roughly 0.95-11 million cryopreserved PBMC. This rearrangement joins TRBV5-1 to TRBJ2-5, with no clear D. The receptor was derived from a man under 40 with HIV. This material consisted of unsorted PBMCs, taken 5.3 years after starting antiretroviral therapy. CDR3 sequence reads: CASSLDGETQYF. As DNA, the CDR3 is TGCGCCAGCAGCTTGGACGGAGAGACCCAGTACTTC.